The sequence of this T cell receptor beta chain was determined in a study of blood T cell repertoires in COVID-19. Across the whole study: Samples came from the United States, Italy and Spain, spanning acute and convalescent COVID-19.

TCRdb's copy holds only in-frame clones and misses some; the assay was immunoSEQ multiplex PCR. Of 90,000 to 120,000 clones in the sample, over 85% are singletons; the top ten hold under 7.5%. Regarding this clone: The junction departs from the called germline gene at one end, perhaps through a read error. The same CDR3 also results from other DNA sequences found in this sample.

The CDR3 is 14 residues long. The V gene's germline CDR1 is SGHRS and CDR2 YFSETQ. The genes are TRBV5-1 and TRBJ1-2; TRBD1 matches 8 bases. The sequenced material came from peripheral blood. The TCR was taken from a man between 65 and 85 years old with acute or convalescent COVID-19. The CDR3 protein is CASSLTGENYGYTF. The CDR3 DNA follows: TGCGCTAGCAGCTTGACAGGGGAGAACTATGGCTACACCTTC.